The following is a TCR beta chain sequence with its context. The antigen remains undetermined. This entry is derived from a study of shared clonotypes between healthy human individuals. CDR1 and CDR2 (germline): SGHRS, YFSETQ. The CDR3 length is 14 residues. Between the trimmed V and J ends, which lost 1 base and 3 bases, there was a span of 10 bases. Study-level findings and limits: Around 5.3% of naive CD4 clonotypes were shared across a few donors.

Assay: immunoSEQ multiplex PCR; the TCRdb copy retains only in-frame clones and omits some. The repertoire includes a few hundred thousand clones, 97% of them detected once, and approximately 0.057% sits in the top ten. The chain combines TRBV5-1 with TRBJ1-1; D gene ambiguous. The clonotype was recovered from a woman between 25 and 40 years old in good health. The sequenced sample was naive CD4+ T cells sorted from blood. The subset here: CD45RA+ positively selected. This CDR3 is CASSLMYGDTEAFF. CDR3 nucleotide sequence: TGCGCCAGCAGCTTGATGTATGGGGACACTGAAGCTTTCTTT. The complete variable domain, with remaining parts taken from reference TRBV5-1 and TRBJ1-1, reads KAGVTQTPRYLIKTRGQQVTLSCSPISGHRSVSWYQQTPGQGLQFLFEYFSETQRNKGNFPGRFSGRQFSNSRSEMNVSTLELGDSALYLCASSLMYGDTEAFFGQGTRLTVV.